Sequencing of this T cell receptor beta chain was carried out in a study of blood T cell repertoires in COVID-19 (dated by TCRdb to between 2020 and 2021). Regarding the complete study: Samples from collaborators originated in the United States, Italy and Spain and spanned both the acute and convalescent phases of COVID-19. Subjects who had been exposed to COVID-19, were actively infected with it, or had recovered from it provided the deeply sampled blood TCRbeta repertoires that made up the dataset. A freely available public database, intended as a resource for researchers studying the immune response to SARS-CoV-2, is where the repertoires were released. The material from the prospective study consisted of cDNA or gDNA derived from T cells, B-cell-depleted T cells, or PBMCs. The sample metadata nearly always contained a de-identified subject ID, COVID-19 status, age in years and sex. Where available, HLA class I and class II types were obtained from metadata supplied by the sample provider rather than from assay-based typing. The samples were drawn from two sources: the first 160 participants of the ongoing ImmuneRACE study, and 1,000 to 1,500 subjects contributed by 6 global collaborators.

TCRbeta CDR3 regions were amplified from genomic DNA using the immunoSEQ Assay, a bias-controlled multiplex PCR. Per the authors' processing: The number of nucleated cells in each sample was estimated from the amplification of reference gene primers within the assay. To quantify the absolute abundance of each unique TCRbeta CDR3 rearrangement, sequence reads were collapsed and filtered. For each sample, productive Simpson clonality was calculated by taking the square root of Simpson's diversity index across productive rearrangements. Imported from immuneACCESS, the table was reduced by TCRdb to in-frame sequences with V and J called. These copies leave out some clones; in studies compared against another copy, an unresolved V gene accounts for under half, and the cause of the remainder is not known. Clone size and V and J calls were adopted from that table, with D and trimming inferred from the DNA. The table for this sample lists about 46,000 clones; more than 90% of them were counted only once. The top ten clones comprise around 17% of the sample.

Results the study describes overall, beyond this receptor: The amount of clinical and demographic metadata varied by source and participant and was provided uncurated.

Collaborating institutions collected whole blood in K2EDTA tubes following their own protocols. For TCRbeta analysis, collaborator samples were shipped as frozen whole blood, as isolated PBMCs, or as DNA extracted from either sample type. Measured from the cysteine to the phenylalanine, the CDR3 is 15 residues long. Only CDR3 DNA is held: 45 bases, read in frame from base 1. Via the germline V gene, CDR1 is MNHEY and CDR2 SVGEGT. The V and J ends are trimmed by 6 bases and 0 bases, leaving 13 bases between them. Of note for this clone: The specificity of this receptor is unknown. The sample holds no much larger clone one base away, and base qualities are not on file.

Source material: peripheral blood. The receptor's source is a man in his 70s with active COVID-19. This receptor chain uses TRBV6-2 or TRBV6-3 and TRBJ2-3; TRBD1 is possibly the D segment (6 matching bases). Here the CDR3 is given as CASSAGTLSTDTQYF. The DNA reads TGTGCCAGCAGCGCTGGGACACTTAGCACAGATACGCAGTATTTT.